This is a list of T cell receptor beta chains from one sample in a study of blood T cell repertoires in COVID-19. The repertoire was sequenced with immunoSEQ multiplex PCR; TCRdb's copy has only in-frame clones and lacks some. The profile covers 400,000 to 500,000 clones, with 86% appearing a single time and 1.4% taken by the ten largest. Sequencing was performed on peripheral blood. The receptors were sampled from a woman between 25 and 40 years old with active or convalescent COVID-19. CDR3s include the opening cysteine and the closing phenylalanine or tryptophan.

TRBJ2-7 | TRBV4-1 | CASSQDKGGPQNF
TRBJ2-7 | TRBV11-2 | CASSRDLTTGEQYF
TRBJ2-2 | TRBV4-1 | CASSQWTGDTGELFF
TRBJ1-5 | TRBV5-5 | CASSSGGDQPQHF
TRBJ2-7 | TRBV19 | CASIGTGADEQYF
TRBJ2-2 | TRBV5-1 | CASSTGQSPGTGELFF
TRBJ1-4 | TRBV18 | CASSQDRGGEKLFF
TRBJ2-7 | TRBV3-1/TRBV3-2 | CASSPGLSYSYEQYF
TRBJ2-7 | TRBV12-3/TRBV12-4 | CASSSQITYEQYF
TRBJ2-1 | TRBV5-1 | CASSLGGGYNEQFF
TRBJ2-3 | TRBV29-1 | CSVDRAGVLDTQYF
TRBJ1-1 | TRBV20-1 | CRAGLESSAFF
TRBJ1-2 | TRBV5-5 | CASSHNLGGGADGYTF
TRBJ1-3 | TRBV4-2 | CASSQDQQSTGNTIYF
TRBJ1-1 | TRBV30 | CAWSVGTRQAFF
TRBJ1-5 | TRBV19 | CATGGGPYSNQPQHF
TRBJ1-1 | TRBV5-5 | CASSLGQGALNTEAFF
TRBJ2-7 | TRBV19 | CASSIQPAGVHEQYF
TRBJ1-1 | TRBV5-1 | CASSKGGQGGTEAFF
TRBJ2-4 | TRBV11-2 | CASSSLAGGYIQYF
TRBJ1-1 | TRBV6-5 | CASSPGTGLAFF
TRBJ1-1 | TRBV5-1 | CASSSTENTEAFF
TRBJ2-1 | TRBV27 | CASSLRDYNEQFF
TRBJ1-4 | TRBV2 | CASAGGIEKLFF
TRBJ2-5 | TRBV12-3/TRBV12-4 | CASSQAETQYF
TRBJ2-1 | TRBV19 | CASRPSGNEQFF
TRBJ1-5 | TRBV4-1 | CASSLGRGQPNQPQHF
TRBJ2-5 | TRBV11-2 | CASSRPGQGREETQYF
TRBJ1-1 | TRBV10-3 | CAITRGQGNTEAFF
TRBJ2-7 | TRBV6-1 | CASSGRSGGRTYSYEQYF
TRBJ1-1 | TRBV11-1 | CASSIYGNTEAFF
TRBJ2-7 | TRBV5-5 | CASSPGTGDYEQYF
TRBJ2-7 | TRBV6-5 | CASSPQAGGVGEQYF
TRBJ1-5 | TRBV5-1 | CASSLFSPENQPQHF
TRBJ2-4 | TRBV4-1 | CASSQSPDGGAKNIQYF
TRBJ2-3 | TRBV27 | CASSLSPSGSPSSTDTQYF
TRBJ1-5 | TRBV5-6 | CASSPGGSNQPQHF
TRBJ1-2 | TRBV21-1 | CASTKRQHFNYGYTF
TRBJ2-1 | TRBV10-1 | CASSSAGGPNEQFF
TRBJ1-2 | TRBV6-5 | CASRLAGPKYGYTF
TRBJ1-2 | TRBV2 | CASRGTGFVSGYTF
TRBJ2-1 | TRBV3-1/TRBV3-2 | CASSKTGGYNEQFF
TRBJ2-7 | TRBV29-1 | CSVHSRQGANYEQYF
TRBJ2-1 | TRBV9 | CASSVEPERLSHNEQFF
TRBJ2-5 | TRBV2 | CASSASGGGTQYF
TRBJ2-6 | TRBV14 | CASSPYSSGANVLTF
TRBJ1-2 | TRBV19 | CASSGRDRNYGYTF
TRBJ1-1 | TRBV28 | CASSLYSGREAEAFF
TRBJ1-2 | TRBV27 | CASRARWEDYGYTF
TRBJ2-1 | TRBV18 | CASSPRMGLKYNEQFF
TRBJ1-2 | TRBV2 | CASSAGQWEGYTF
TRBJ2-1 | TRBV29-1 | CSVGLAGGNEQFF
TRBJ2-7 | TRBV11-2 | CASSRSDGDSYEQYF
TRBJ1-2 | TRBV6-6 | CASSYAGNYGYTF